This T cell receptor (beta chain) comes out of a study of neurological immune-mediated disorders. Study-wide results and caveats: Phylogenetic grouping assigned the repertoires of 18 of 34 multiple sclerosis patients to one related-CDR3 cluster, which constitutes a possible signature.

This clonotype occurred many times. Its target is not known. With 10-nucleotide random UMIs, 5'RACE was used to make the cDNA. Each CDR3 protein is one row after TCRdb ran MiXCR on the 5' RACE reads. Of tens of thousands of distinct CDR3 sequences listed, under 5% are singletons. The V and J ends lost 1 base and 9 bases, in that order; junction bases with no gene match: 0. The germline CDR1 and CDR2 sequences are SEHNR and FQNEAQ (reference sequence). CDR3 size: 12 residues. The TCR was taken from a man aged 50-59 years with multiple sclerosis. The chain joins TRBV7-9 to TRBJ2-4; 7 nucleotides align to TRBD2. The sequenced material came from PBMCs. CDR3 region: CASSLGEGIQYF. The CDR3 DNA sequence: TGTGCCAGCAGCTTAGGGGAGGGCATTCAGTACTTC.